The rows below give T cell receptor beta chains drawn from one sample of a study of HIV-infected patients and healthy controls. MiXCR was run by TCRdb on the 5' RACE reads, yielding one entry per CDR3 protein. The table records around 64,000 distinct CDR3 sequences, around 16% of them present only once. The sequenced material came from CD4+ T cells from blood. Every receptor here comes from a human donor in good health. The CDR3 runs from the conserved cysteine through the conserved F or W. The order of the fields is CDR3 DNA, CDR3 protein, clone size, J gene, V gene, D gene. The D gene is left open where the match is weak. The listing skips clone size in some rows; elsewhere it reads once, few, many or a size class.

DNA: TGTGCCACCAGCAGAGCTAACGGAGTTGGAGGGACTGAAGCTTTCTTT
CDR3: CATSRANGVGGTEAFF
size: NA
J: TRBJ1-1
V: TRBV15
D: NA

DNA: TGTGCCAGTAGTTTTACTTCCCCAGAGACCCAGTACTTC
CDR3: CASSFTSPETQYF
size: NA
J: TRBJ2-5
V: TRBV19
D: NA

DNA: TGTGCCAGCAGCTTAACCCCCGGTAAGAACACTGAAGCTTTCTTT
CDR3: CASSLTPGKNTEAFF
size: NA
J: TRBJ1-1
V: TRBV7-3
D: NA

DNA: TGTGCCAGCAGACCAACTAGTGAAGAGACCCAGTACTTC
CDR3: CASRPTSEETQYF
size: few
J: TRBJ2-5
V: TRBV11-2
D: NA

DNA: TGTGCCAGCAGTTCCCGCCGGGGGCAGATGTACAATGAGCAGTTCTTC
CDR3: CASSSRRGQMYNEQFF
size: few
J: TRBJ2-1
V: TRBV6-5
D: NA

DNA: TGTGCCAGCAGCCAAGCCCAGGGAGGGTACACTGAAGCTTTCTTT
CDR3: CASSQAQGGYTEAFF
size: few
J: TRBJ1-1
V: TRBV3-1
D: NA

DNA: TGTGCCAGCAGCTTAGAGGGCCGGTGGGGCACGGGTACGCAGTATTTT
CDR3: CASSLEGRWGTGTQYF
size: many
J: TRBJ2-3
V: TRBV7-2
D: NA

DNA: TGTGCCAGTAGACATGCCCGACAGGGAGGACCGTACGAGCAGTACTTC
CDR3: CASRHARQGGPYEQYF
size: few
J: TRBJ2-7
V: TRBV19
D: NA

DNA: TGTGCCAGCAGCTTATCTCTCCAAAGCATCGGAAGCTCCTATAATTCACCCCTCCACTTT
CDR3: CASSLSLQSIGSSYNSPLHF
size: NA
J: TRBJ1-6
V: TRBV7-2
D: NA

DNA: TGCAGTGCTAGACTAGCTTGGGACAATGAGCAGTTCTTC
CDR3: CSARLAWDNEQFF
size: few
J: TRBJ2-1
V: TRBV20-1
D: NA

DNA: TGTGCCAGCAGCCAATCCGCCGGGACTAGCCCAGATACGCAGTATTTT
CDR3: CASSQSAGTSPDTQYF
size: NA
J: TRBJ2-3
V: TRBV4-2
D: TRBD2

DNA: TGTGCCAGCAGGACCGGGACAGGGGAAGGCTACACCTTC
CDR3: CASRTGTGEGYTF
size: NA
J: TRBJ1-2
V: TRBV6-5
D: TRBD1

DNA: TGCGCCCGTGGAGCCTTCCTCGGGCAAGAGACCCAGTACTTC
CDR3: CARGAFLGQETQYF
size: few
J: TRBJ2-5
V: TRBV30
D: NA

DNA: TGTGCCAGCAGTTTACGGGGGCCCCTCCACTTT
CDR3: CASSLRGPLHF
size: once
J: TRBJ1-6
V: TRBV6-6
D: NA

DNA: TGTGCCAGCACTCGGGCGGGGCCCTACAATGAGCAGTTCTTC
CDR3: CASTRAGPYNEQFF
size: many
J: TRBJ2-1
V: TRBV6-6
D: NA

DNA: TGTGCCAGTAGTGCACAGGGCAAGGCCCCCTACGAGCAGTACTTC
CDR3: CASSAQGKAPYEQYF
size: NA
J: TRBJ2-7
V: TRBV19
D: NA

DNA: TGCAGTGCTAGAGATACAACGACAGGTAGTATCCTGGCTGGAAACACCATATATTTT
CDR3: CSARDTTTGSILAGNTIYF
size: NA
J: TRBJ1-3
V: TRBV20-1
D: NA

DNA: TGTGCCAGCAGCTTAGGGGGACGGAGGACGTTCTTT
CDR3: CASSLGGRRTFF
size: many
J: TRBJ1-1
V: TRBV7-9
D: NA